Each of the 23 T cell receptor beta chains below was sequenced from the same sample in a study of shared clonotypes between healthy human individuals. The repertoire was sequenced with immunoSEQ multiplex PCR; TCRdb's copy has only in-frame clones and lacks some. The sample records some 2.4 million clones, 90% to 95% being singletons. Sequenced material: naive CD4+ T cells from PBMCs. Sample subset: CD45RA+ positively selected. These receptors all come from a man aged 18 to 29 in good health. Some clones in this sample may be carry-over from other donors' samples.

The J gene is TRBJ2-2, the V gene TRBV27, with D perhaps TRBD2 (6 bases). This CDR3 comprises 15 residues. Looked up from germline, CDR1 is MNHEY and CDR2 is SMNVEV (reference sequence). With 6 bases removed from V and 5 bases from J, the gap between germline ends came to 16 bases. CDR3 nucleotide sequence: TGTGCCAGCAGAGCCTCGGGACTCCTAACCGGGGAGCTGTTTTTT. Its protein is CASRASGLLTGELFF.

The chain joins TRBV7-6 to TRBJ2-2; D is ambiguous. This CDR3 contains 13 residues. Germline-derived CDR1 and CDR2 are SGHVS and FNYEAQ. The V gene lost 4 bases and the J gene lost 3 bases, with 6 bases spanning the gap. Written as DNA, the CDR3 is TGTGCCAGCAGCTCTCCCTACACCGGGGAGCTGTTTTTT. It translates to CASSSPYTGELFF.

The gene calls are TRBV19 and TRBJ2-3; 10 bases agree with TRBD2. Germline CDR1 LNHDA, CDR2 SQIVND (reference sequence). The CDR3 spans 16 residues. J lost 4 bases, V lost 3 bases, and 7 bases had no gene match. CDR3 protein: CASSIPASGSPDTQYF. In DNA form, the CDR3 reads TGTGCCAGTAGTATTCCGGCTAGCGGGAGCCCAGATACGCAGTATTTT.

This chain links TRBV5-6 with TRBJ2-7; 15 nucleotides line up with TRBD2. After removal of 4 bases from V and 6 bases from J, the junction contained 8 bases not matched to a gene. The CDR3 contains 16 residues. CDR1 and CDR2 (germline): SGHDT, YYEEEE. The CDR3: CASSRAGLAGGAEQYF. DNA of the CDR3: TGTGCCAGCAGCCGAGCGGGACTAGCGGGAGGTGCCGAGCAGTACTTC.

In its sample, this clone was seen once. The chain combines TRBV7-3 with TRBJ2-3, with TRBD1 identical over 7 bases. Germline-derived CDR1 and CDR2 are SGHTA and FQGTGA. V gave up 5 bases and J gave up 2 bases; unmatched junction bases: 4. CDR3 size: 14 residues. CDR3 residues: CASSPGQATDTQYF. The CDR3, as DNA: TGTGCCAGCAGCCCCGGACAGGCCACAGATACGCAGTATTTT.

The chain combines TRBV30 with TRBJ1-2; 9 bases are a match to TRBD1. The V gene's germline CDR1 is GTSNPN and CDR2 SVGIG (reference sequence). The CDR3 runs to 15 residues. V was pared by 3 bases and J by 2 bases, with 7 bases of the junction left unmatched. CDR3 protein: CAWSGGQGPNYGYTF. The CDR3 DNA sequence: TGTGCCTGGAGCGGAGGACAGGGGCCCAACTATGGCTACACCTTC.

Details on this clone: This specimen includes other DNA sequences encoding the same CDR3. This chain uses TRBV5-1 with TRBJ1-4; D unclear. The V gene's germline CDR1 is SGHRS and CDR2 YFSETQ. Between the trimmed V and J ends, which lost 5 bases and 2 bases, there was a span of 10 bases. The CDR3 runs 14 residues. CDR3 DNA: TGCGCCAGCAGTCTTGGGGATACTAATGAAAAACTGTTTTTT. It yields the protein CASSLGDTNEKLFF.

The J gene is TRBJ2-7, the V gene TRBV15; D is undetermined. The ends were cut back, 3 bases at V and 2 bases at J, with 14 bases in the middle. Germline CDR1 is LNHNV and CDR2 is YYDKDF (reference sequence). The CDR3 is 15 residues long. The CDR3 loop is CATSRVILGTYEQYF. As DNA, the CDR3 is TGTGCCACCAGCAGGGTTATCCTGGGAACCTACGAGCAGTACTTC.

V and J are TRBV19 and TRBJ2-7, with TRBD1 matching 10 bases. After removal of 5 bases from V and 2 bases from J, the junction contained 6 bases not matched to a gene. This CDR3 has 15 residues. CDR1 and CDR2 (germline): LNHDA, SQIVND (reference sequence). The CDR3 sequence: CASSAAGQGTYEQYF. The CDR3 nucleotides read TGTGCCAGTAGTGCCGCGGGACAGGGGACCTACGAGCAGTACTTC.

For this clone: Germline and junction disagree at one end, which may indicate a read error. V and J are TRBV18 and TRBJ2-1, with TRBD2 matching 10 bases. Germline loops: CDR1 KGHSH, CDR2 LQKENI. The CDR3 runs 15 residues. DNA for the CDR3: TGTGCCAGCACACCGGGACTAGCGACCTACAATGAGCAGTTCTTC. Protein sequence: CASTPGLATYNEQFF.

The chain uses TRBV5-1 and TRBJ2-3; TRBD1 aligns across 7 bases. The CDR3 loop spans 15 amino acids. The germline gives CDR1 SGHRS, CDR2 YFSETQ. Trimming cost V 6 bases and J 1 base; bases outside gene matches: 8. CDR3 residues: CASIPGQVGTDTQYF. The CDR3 nucleotides read TGCGCCAGCATCCCCGGACAGGTGGGCACAGATACGCAGTATTTT.

This chain joins TRBV5-8 and TRBJ2-1, with TRBD2 matching 9 bases. Germline V gives CDR1 SGHTS, CDR2 YDEGEE. The CDR3 runs to 13 residues. V lost 1 base, J lost 12 bases, and 5 bases stayed unmatched. CDR3 in DNA: TGTGCCAGCAGCTTGAGTAGCGGGAGTGTGCAGTTCTTC. Translating it yields CASSLSSGSVQFF.

The CDR3 loop reads CASAIWGGNTEAFF. CDR3 nucleotides: TGTGCCAGCGCGATTTGGGGCGGGAACACTGAAGCTTTCTTT. The chain uses TRBV7-3 and TRBJ1-1; D is perhaps TRBD1 (5 bases). From germline, CDR1 is SGHTA and CDR2 FQGTGA. Trimming cost V 8 bases and J 1 base, with 14 bases left between them. The CDR3 consists of 14 residues.

The chain uses TRBV4-2 and TRBJ2-2; 12 positions agree with TRBD2. The trim removed 4 bases at V and 6 bases at J, leaving 6 bases unmatched. The V gene's germline CDR1 is LGHNA and CDR2 YNFKEQ. The CDR3 contains 16 residues. The CDR3 is CASSLLAGGTPGELFF. CDR3 nucleotides: TGTGCCAGCAGCCTTCTAGCGGGAGGGACTCCCGGGGAGCTGTTTTTT.

The chain employs TRBV27 and TRBJ2-1; the match to TRBD2 covers 7 bases. V lost 3 bases, J lost 7 bases, and 6 bases stayed unmatched. CDR1 and CDR2 (germline): MNHEY, SMNVEV (reference sequence). The CDR3 spans 14 residues. The CDR3 here is CASSFRSSGNEQFF. CDR3 sequence (DNA): TGTGCCAGCAGTTTCAGATCTAGCGGTAATGAGCAGTTCTTC.

This clone was seen more than once but under ten times. The V gene is TRBV19, the J gene TRBJ1-1; D not certain. This CDR3 has 13 residues. The V end was cut by 5 bases, the J end by 10 bases, with 17 bases between. Looked up from germline, CDR1 is LNHDA and CDR2 is SQIVND (reference sequence). CDR3 coding DNA: TGTGCCAGTAGTCCACGGGAACCAAGGACAGCTTTCTTT. Protein: CASSPREPRTAFF. The full variable domain, rest sourced from reference TRBV19 and TRBJ1-1, is DGGITQSPKYLFRKEGQNVTLSCEQNLNHDAMYWYRQDPGQGLRLIYYSQIVNDFQKGDIAEGYSVSREKKESFPLTVTSAQKNPTAFYLCASSPREPRTAFFGQGTRLTVV.

The genes are TRBV6-5 and TRBJ2-7; D is ambiguous. The CDR3 spans 11 residues. CDR1 is MNHEY, CDR2 SVGAGI, per germline. The V end lost 11 bases, the J end lost 2 bases, and 10 bases lay between the germline ends. CDR3 in amino acids: CAAASTYEQYF. The CDR3 DNA reads as TGTGCCGCTGCCAGTACCTACGAGCAGTACTTC.

The V gene is TRBV5-1, the J gene TRBJ1-1; 10 nucleotides align to TRBD1. Germline CDR1 and CDR2: SGHRS and YFSETQ. Germline trimming cut 4 bases from V and 1 base from J; bases unmatched to any gene: 7. The CDR3 runs 16 residues. The CDR3 region has the DNA TGCGCCAGCAGCCTGAGACAGGGGGCAACGAACACTGAAGCTTTCTTT. The encoded protein is CASSLRQGATNTEAFF.

V usage is TRBV10-3 and J usage is TRBJ2-7; TRBD2 might be the D (5 bases). Trimming took off 11 bases at V and 7 bases at J, with 27 bases between the two ends. The CDR3 contains 15 residues. Germline CDR1 ENHRY, CDR2 SYGVKD. CDR3 sequence reads: CAPGLSRLPPTEQYF. The CDR3 DNA follows: TGTGCCCCGGGCCTATCGAGACTACCTCCCACGGAGCAGTACTTC.

This clone appeared once. J is TRBJ2-2 and V is TRBV5-1; tentative D call: TRBD2 (6 bases). Germline V gene sequence: CDR1 SGHRS, CDR2 YFSETQ. CDR3 length: 16 residues. V lost 0 bases and J lost 0, with 9 bases in between. The CDR3 loop is CASSLVAGSNTGELFF. CDR3 coding DNA: TGCGCCAGCAGCTTGGTGGCGGGGTCGAACACCGGGGAGCTGTTTTTT.

For the CDR3, the DNA is TGTGCCACCAGCAGAGACCGGGACAGGGACGGAAACACCATATATTTT. Its translation is CATSRDRDRDGNTIYF. J is TRBJ1-3 and V is TRBV15, with 9 bases aligning to TRBD1. CDR3 length: 16 residues. Germline CDR1 reads LNHNV; CDR2 reads YYDKDF (reference sequence). V was clipped by 0 bases and J by 4 bases; unmatched bases: 4.

V usage is TRBV7-2 and J usage is TRBJ2-7; 7 bases are a match to TRBD2. The CDR3 spans 17 residues. CDR1 SGHTA and CDR2 FQGNSA come from the germline V gene. J gave up 0 bases and V 1 base, and 9 bases lay outside the gene matches. The CDR3 nucleotides are TGTGCCAGCAGCTTAGGTCGCCTAGCGGATAGCTCCTACGAGCAGTACTTC. Residues: CASSLGRLADSSYEQYF.

CDR3 bases: TGTGCCAGCAGTGAGGGGGAGCATTCACCCCTCCACTTT. Its translation: CASSEGEHSPLHF. The chain is built from TRBV2 and TRBJ1-6; D is perhaps TRBD1 (5 bases). The CDR3 extends over 13 amino acids. Germline assignment: CDR1 SNHLY and CDR2 FYNNEI. V was shortened by 3 bases and J by 8 bases, with 8 bases between the two germline ends.